In this sample, the clone carrying this T cell receptor beta chain turned up a few times. The antigen is not known. MiXCR was run by TCRdb on the 5' RACE reads, yielding one entry per CDR3 protein. The table has 670,000 or so distinct CDR3 sequences, roughly 20% seen once. The sample is drawn from a study of CD8 T cells in ankylosing spondylitis. The study, taken as a whole, reports: Among TCR beta sequences, a motif of several highly homologous variants appeared characteristic of ankylosing spondylitis blood.

The sequenced sample consisted of blood, either unsorted or a sorted T cell fraction (not recorded which). The source is a male donor with ankylosing spondylitis.

CDR3 in amino acids: CSAFPGATNNEQFF. CDR3 DNA: TGCAGTGCCTTCCCGGGGGCGACTAACAATGAGCAGTTCTTC. The chain carries TRBV20-1 and TRBJ2-1; D possibly uses TRBD1 or TRBD2 (6 bases each). The germline CDR1 and CDR2 sequences are DFQATT and SNEGSKA (reference sequence). Trimming removed 6 bases from V and 5 bases from J, with 17 bases in between. This CDR3 region has 14 residues.